This TCR beta chain was documented in a study of prognosis after radiotherapy for stage I lung cancer. About the study: Among the non-small cell lung cancer patients, all were considered medically inoperable. Distant metastases showed up in four patients after radiotherapy, at a median of approximately 7 months, while 15 showed no significant progression. Study outcomes and limitations: Median unique TCR clone counts of approximately 9,600 versus 7,200 showed a fall after stereotactic body radiation therapy.

The CDR3 covers 14 residues. Germline CDR1 is DFQATT and CDR2 is SNEGSKA (reference sequence). The junction had 12 bases not matched to a gene; V was cut back by 6 bases and J by 6 bases. From genomic DNA, two-round multiplex PCR was used to amplify TCR beta CDR3. Round one of PCR was performed, and it used primers specific to each TRBV and TRBJ gene. TCRdb re-derived calls from the multiplex PCR reads in MiXCR, one entry per CDR3 protein. The repertoire consists of some 36,000 distinct CDR3 sequences, with around 22% occurring once and the leading ten covering 25% to 30%. This clonotype was observed at least ten times. Its antigen remains unidentified.

This clonotype originated in a donor over 45 with non-small cell lung cancer. The source material was PBMCs, sampled before or after stereotactic body radiation therapy (not recorded which). The V and J genes are TRBV20-1 and TRBJ2-3; 7 bases align to TRBD1. The CDR3 nucleotides are TGCAGTGCCCCTAACAGGGGTTCGTCCGATACGCAGTATTTT. It encodes CSAPNRGSSDTQYF.